This TCR beta chain was found in a study of monozygotic twins with inflammatory bowel disease (dated by TCRdb to the late 2010s). A note on the overall study: A total of some 30 monozygotic twin pairs were included in the full study, comprising nine German pairs (four IBD-concordant, five IBD-discordant) and 19 IBD-discordant Danish pairs. Disease-associated traits were sought mainly through comparisons between IBD patients and their genetically identical healthy co-twins within discordant pairs. Each individual had, on average, about 151 000 unique TCRalpha sequences and 181 000 unique TCRbeta sequences available for analysis. The full study reports these points: TCRbeta repertoire diversity, by inverse Simpson index, was decreased in IBD patients compared with their healthy co-twins. No single strong signal or clonotype linked to IBD turned up in the results, so the idea that one exists was not supported. Because patients received different immunosuppressive treatments, the repertoires may have picked up extra background noise and variability between individuals. IBD patients shared fewer clonotypes with other individuals than healthy twins did, most markedly in patients showing signs of disease activity. Concordant and discordant twins showed no difference in repertoire similarity, possibly because of limited statistical power. Distinction between different T cell subtypes could not be achieved in the analysis.

Libraries were constructed by 5' RACE. Each TCR library was prepared from about 3,400 ng of total RNA. For each sample, cDNA synthesis with SMARTScribe reverse transcriptase was split into eight separate reactions. During cDNA synthesis, unique molecular identifiers containing a 6-nucleotide sample barcode were introduced by template switching. Amplification of TCRalpha and TCRbeta cDNA involved two nested PCRs of approximately 17 and 9 cycles, and each PCR was followed by bead purification. Before amplification, the cDNA was treated with uracil DNA-glycosylase and purified using the QIAquick PCR purification kit. The second PCR added Illumina TruSeq-compatible adapters along with sample-specific barcodes. Library quality and concentration were assessed using TapeStation and Qubit, and approximately 5 ng of each library was pooled. Sequencing of the pooled libraries was done on an Illumina HiSeq2500 single-index Rapid Run using custom sequencing primers and 2 x 100 bp reads. Per the original workflow: MiGEC version 1.2.6 was used for UMI-based consensus assembly, which corrected PCR and sequencing errors. MiXCR version 2.1.1 was used to carry out V(D)J alignment, clonotype assembly and CDR3 extraction. Normalisation of gene usage, clonotype sharing and MAIT/NKT TCR abundance was achieved by analysing the top 1000, 10 000 and 20 000 clonotypes per sample. After downsampling to 27 000 UMIs, diversity was calculated as the inverse Simpson index using the vegan R package. Paired Mann-Whitney U tests on discordant twin pairs were used, with Benjamini-Hochberg multiple-testing correction. Based on TCRdb reprocessing of the reads, there is one entry per CDR3 protein sequence, and DNA is missing. Clone size and V and J calls follow TCRdb, not the original study. This sample's records show some 130,000 distinct CDR3 sequences. The leading ten clones occupy more than 0.95% of the sample.

From each donor, a roughly 2.5 ml peripheral blood sample was collected into PAXgene tubes and stored at -80 degrees C. Without T cell sorting, total RNA was isolated from whole blood using the PAXgene blood miRNA kit on an automated QIAcube. Deep TCRalpha and TCRbeta repertoire profiling with unique molecular barcoding was performed on peripheral blood of monozygotic twin pairs concordant or discordant for inflammatory bowel disease. Smoking habits were recorded for all twin pairs, and each individual was classified as a current, former or never smoker. The CDR3 has 14 amino acids, counting the end cysteine and phenylalanine. The DNA is not on file. The germline V gene encodes CDR1 SGHRS and CDR2 YFSETQ. A word on this clonotype: What this receptor recognizes is not known.

The chain is encoded by TRBV5-1 joined to TRBJ2-7; the D call of TRBD1 rests on TCRdb alone, since no DNA is present to check it. This sequence was found in a human donor with ulcerative colitis or Crohn's disease, or a healthy co-twin of an affected twin (not recorded which). Source material: blood. The CDR3 region reads CASSSQGYSYEQYF. Reference TRBV5-1 and TRBJ2-7 proteins supply the regions before and after the CDR3; the full variable domain is: KAGVTQTPRYLIKTRGQQVTLSCSPISGHRSVSWYQQTPGQGLQFLFEYFSETQRNKGNFPGRFSGRQFSNSRSEMNVSTLELGDSALYLCASSSQGYSYEQYFGPGTRLTVT.